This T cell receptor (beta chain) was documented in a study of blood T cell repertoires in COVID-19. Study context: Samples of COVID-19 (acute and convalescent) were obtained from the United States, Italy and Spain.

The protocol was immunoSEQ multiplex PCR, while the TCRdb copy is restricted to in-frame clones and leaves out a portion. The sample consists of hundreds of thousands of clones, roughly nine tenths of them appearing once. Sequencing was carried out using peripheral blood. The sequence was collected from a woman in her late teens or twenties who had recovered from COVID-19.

CDR3 in DNA: TGTGCCAGCAGTTTCCGGGGGGACGAAGCTTTCTTT. Translation gives CASSFRGDEAFF. The chain combines TRBV28 with TRBJ1-1; D possibly corresponds to TRBD1 (5 bases). The CDR3 has 12 amino acids. The germline V gene has CDR1 MDHEN and CDR2 SYDVKM. V lost 3 bases and J 8 bases, leaving 10 bases between the germline ends.